The rows below give T cell receptor beta chains drawn from one sample of a study of early T cells in non-severe SARS-CoV-2 infection. MiXCR, run by TCRdb on the 5' RACE reads, gives a single entry per CDR3 protein. The sample contains about 83,000 distinct CDR3 sequences, over 13% of which appear only once. The sample consisted of whole blood. The receptors stem from an adult who was a healthcare worker with PCR-confirmed SARS-CoV-2 infection or an uninfected control (not recorded which). Each CDR3 is given with its conserved first and last residue. D genes are given only for firm matches. Not every row has a clone size; where given, it reads once, few, many or a size class.

CDR3 protein: CASSQSRREQYF
CDR3 DNA: TGTGCCAGCAGCCAATCTAGACGCGAGCAGTACTTC
V gene: TRBV16
J gene: TRBJ2-7
D gene: .
clone size: many

CDR3 protein: CASSQASGTGGHNEQFF
CDR3 DNA: TGCGCCAGCAGCCAGGCTTCCGGGACAGGGGGCCACAATGAGCAGTTCTTC
V gene: TRBV4-1
J gene: TRBJ2-1
D gene: TRBD1
clone size: .

CDR3 protein: CAWSVGGSYNEQFF
CDR3 DNA: TGTGCCTGGAGTGTCGGGGGGTCCTACAATGAGCAGTTCTTC
V gene: TRBV30
J gene: TRBJ2-1
D gene: TRBD2
clone size: many

CDR3 protein: CSGRDSGANVLTF
CDR3 DNA: TGCAGCGGCAGGGACTCTGGGGCCAACGTCCTGACTTTC
V gene: TRBV29-1
J gene: TRBJ2-6
D gene: .
clone size: few

CDR3 protein: CASASRTNSNQPQHF
CDR3 DNA: TGTGCCTCCGCCAGTCGGACCAATAGCAATCAGCCCCAGCATTTT
V gene: TRBV7-8
J gene: TRBJ1-5
D gene: .
clone size: .

CDR3 protein: CASSQSQFGEQYF
CDR3 DNA: TGTGCCAGCAGCCAATCCCAGTTCGGCGAGCAGTACTTC
V gene: TRBV3-1
J gene: TRBJ2-7
D gene: .
clone size: .

CDR3 protein: CASSVDEGNQPQHF
CDR3 DNA: TGTGCCAGCAGCGTAGACGAAGGGAATCAGCCCCAGCATTTT
V gene: TRBV9
J gene: TRBJ1-5
D gene: .
clone size: many

CDR3 protein: CASSLISRRPGQNTDTQYF
CDR3 DNA: TGTGCCAGCAGTTTAATCTCAAGACGACCGGGACAAAACACAGATACGCAGTATTTT
V gene: TRBV28
J gene: TRBJ2-3
D gene: .
clone size: many

CDR3 protein: CASSPGGTSGIEQFF
CDR3 DNA: TGTGCCAGCAGCCCAGGTGGGACTAGCGGGATTGAGCAGTTCTTC
V gene: TRBV7-3
J gene: TRBJ2-1
D gene: TRBD2
clone size: few

CDR3 protein: CASGLRGEKLFF
CDR3 DNA: TGTGCCAGCGGGTTGAGGGGGGAAAAACTGTTTTTT
V gene: TRBV27
J gene: TRBJ1-4
D gene: .
clone size: few

CDR3 protein: CASSYRGLLPQHF
CDR3 DNA: TGTGCCAGCAGTTACAGGGGTCTTTTGCCCCAGCATTTT
V gene: TRBV12-3/TRBV12-4
J gene: TRBJ1-5
D gene: TRBD1
clone size: few

CDR3 protein: CASSQVGRGRETQYF
CDR3 DNA: TGCGCCAGCAGCCAAGTGGGCCGCGGTAGAGAGACCCAGTACTTC
V gene: TRBV4-1
J gene: TRBJ2-5
D gene: .
clone size: few

CDR3 protein: CSVKADLNEKLFF
CDR3 DNA: TGCAGCGTTAAGGCAGACCTTAATGAAAAACTGTTTTTT
V gene: TRBV29-1
J gene: TRBJ1-4
D gene: .
clone size: few

CDR3 protein: CASSQVVIAQETQYF
CDR3 DNA: TGTGCCAGCAGCCAAGTGGTTATCGCCCAAGAGACCCAGTACTTC
V gene: TRBV14
J gene: TRBJ2-5
D gene: .
clone size: few

CDR3 protein: CASSELELAGGPGEQYF
CDR3 DNA: TGTGCCAGCAGTGAATTGGAACTAGCGGGAGGGCCGGGTGAGCAGTACTTC
V gene: TRBV25-1
J gene: TRBJ2-7
D gene: TRBD2
clone size: few

CDR3 protein: CASSPRGGRGEKLFF
CDR3 DNA: TGCGCCAGCAGCCCCCGGGGGGGACGAGGTGAAAAACTGTTTTTT
V gene: TRBV5-1
J gene: TRBJ1-4
D gene: .
clone size: many

CDR3 protein: CASALGGGSTDTQYF
CDR3 DNA: TGTGCCAGCGCCCTCGGAGGGGGTAGCACAGATACGCAGTATTTT
V gene: TRBV16
J gene: TRBJ2-3
D gene: .
clone size: many